This TCR beta chain was identified in a study of Graves' ophthalmopathy and Graves' hyperthyroidism (dated by TCRdb to 2016 to 2019). General notes on the study: Peripheral blood samples were taken at the time of initial diagnosis, before any treatment was given. The study used TCR beta repertoire signatures to distinguish Graves' ophthalmopathy from Graves' hyperthyroidism and to predict progression to ophthalmopathy. In total, approximately 140 blood samples were TCR-sequenced: 40 to 45 ophthalmopathy, some 75 hyperthyroidism and roughly 17 hyperthyroidism-to-ophthalmopathy patients. A discovery set of 90 to 100 patients (around 40 ophthalmopathy, fewer than 60 stable hyperthyroidism) was enrolled to explore V-J signatures distinguishing ophthalmopathy from hyperthyroidism. An independent validation cohort was composed of 18 to 20 hyperthyroidism patients and around 15 patients who later progressed from hyperthyroidism to ophthalmopathy. In roughly 6 hyperthyroidism patients, the T-cell repertoire of thyroid tissue was compared with the T-cell repertoire of blood. Once sampling was done, hyperthyroidism patients were given methimazole at a starting dose of 30 mg daily, while ophthalmopathy patients were given high-dose intravenous methylprednisolone. For training and testing, the 100 or so patients in the discovery cohort were randomly divided in a 7:3 ratio. General conclusions and limits of the study: No statistical method was used to set the sample size in advance, and the investigators knew which group each participant was assigned to. Among expanded thyroid clonotypes with frequency above 0.001, most also showed up in blood, which suggests that blood repertoires may reflect the thyroid immune response. In validation, the model predicted ophthalmopathy progression with over 60% sensitivity and 72.22% specificity; some 13 predicted patients were CT-confirmed with GO in a median of about 7.1 months. Ophthalmopathy was separated from stable hyperthyroidism by the 13-signature model with around 88% sensitivity and 81% to 84% specificity in cross-validation and with 80%/75% in the test set.

For repertoire sequencing, the TCR beta CDR3 regions were amplified from RNA transcripts. The first round of RT-PCR was done with HTBI primers and the Qiagen OneStep RT-PCR kit, and was followed by a second round of multiplex PCR, then size selection and purification. Libraries were sequenced on an Illumina HiSeq2000 using paired-end 100 bp reads. In the paper's pipeline: Reads were processed with SOAPnuke, discarding reads with adapters, uncalled bases, mean Phred below 15, or no exact constant-primer or identifier match. High-quality paired reads were merged with COPE v1.2.5. Each unique nucleotide sequence was treated as a clonotype, and MiTCR v1.1 was used to align the clonotypes to the IMGT TRB V, D and J references. Only V-J combinations with frequency above 0.0001 were analysed, covering about 99% of repertoires. For each V-J combination, a TCR clonal expansion and chaos score was defined as the ratio of F50 clonal expansion to chaos observed in the TCRdist matrix. Welch's t-statistics and random forest were used to reduce features to about a dozen V-J combinations, which were fed into a naive Bayes classifier. The similarity between thyroid and blood repertoires was quantified using the Morisita-Horn index. Through fastp at Q25 and MiXCR, TCRdb rebuilt clones from the public reads, retaining in-frame beta chains. Under each unique CDR3 protein, matching rows form one entry showing the most common genes and DNA. The V and J calls and clone size come from TCRdb's table, not from the authors' own analysis. The sample yields 400,000 to 450,000 distinct CDR3 sequences; more than 20% were counted once. The ten biggest clones cover around 3.1% of the sample.

Inclusive of the bounding cysteine and phenylalanine, the CDR3 is 14 residues long. The entry retains the CDR3 DNA only, 42 bases that are in frame from base 1. For CDR1 and CDR2, the germline V gene lists MDHEN and SYDVKM. Trimming costs V 6 bases and J 4 bases, and their ends lie 15 bases apart. Hyperthyroidism was defined as stable when no progression to ophthalmopathy occurred within 18 months of follow-up. The hyperthyroidism patients were 18 to 65 years old and newly diagnosed, with a disease duration of less than 2 months. Patients with other autoimmune diseases, uncontrolled infections, pregnancy or lactation were excluded from the study. Diagnosis was based on clinical symptoms, serum thyroxine, TRAb, thyroid ultrasound and orbital computed tomography. Using Ficoll-Paque density gradient centrifugation, PBMCs were isolated from less than 13 ml of fresh peripheral blood. Total RNA was extracted using Trizol reagent, and RNA quality was checked on an Agilent 2100 Bioanalyzer.

This clonotype occurred many times. Its cognate antigen has yet to be identified. No qualities accompany the bases; no much larger clone lies one base away. This clonotype originated in a young woman with stable Graves' hyperthyroidism. Donor details come from another sample of the same person, matched by shared clones. Input material: peripheral blood. The receptor chain draws on TRBV28 and TRBJ1-2; a weak D assignment points to TRBD1 (6 bases agree). In nucleotide form, the sequence is TGTGCCAGCAGACAGGGAACTAGACTCTATGGCTACACCTTC. Its product reads: CASRQGTRLYGYTF.